This T cell receptor (beta chain) was sequenced during a study of T cell responses to AZD1222 COVID-19 vaccine. Findings of the study overall: It should be noted that donors were predominantly white British and more often female, and clonal diversity was possibly underestimated. Two doses of AZD1222 preceded a rise in Spike-specific TCR breadth and depth. Just a handful of AZD1222 recipients tested seropositive at baseline. Nearly half of unique spike-specific TCRs reportedly avoided B.1.351 and B.1.1.7 mutated regions.

Repertoires were generated with immunoSEQ multiplex PCR, while TCRdb's copy carries only in-frame clones and drops some. Among about 130,000 clones listed, approximately 88% were seen once. The V segment lost 3 bases and the J segment 8 bases; nucleotides outside the gene matches: 11. This CDR3 has 15 amino acids. Germline loops: CDR1 SGDLS, CDR2 YYNGEE. Concerning this clone: As yet, its antigen is unknown.

The sample in question was peripheral blood, obtained on day 0 of AZD1222 vaccination. The gene calls are TRBV9 and TRBJ2-1, with 7 positions matching TRBD1. The source is an adult in good health. CDR3 loop: CASSATGAVSDEQFF. The CDR3 region has the DNA TGTGCCAGCAGCGCTACAGGGGCGGTTAGCGATGAGCAGTTCTTC.